Sequencing of this T cell receptor (beta chain) was carried out in a study of blood T cell repertoires in COVID-19. Study information: There were acute and convalescent COVID-19 samples, and they came from the United States, Italy and Spain. T cells, B-cell-depleted T cells, or PBMCs provided the cDNA or gDNA that served as material.

As processed by the authors: Quantification of nucleated cells was approximated via reference gene primer amplification. Sequencing was performed with immunoSEQ multiplex PCR; in TCRdb, only in-frame clones are kept and a portion is missing. D and trimming were read from the DNA, whereas the V and J calls and clone size are those reported in that table. The sample consists of 200,000 to 250,000 clones, about 89% of them appearing once. The CDR3 length is 14 residues. Germline loops: CDR1 SGHTA, CDR2 FQGNSA. Deletions cut 1 base from V and 7 bases from J, with 11 bases between. This clone has a single count.

Sequences were obtained from peripheral blood. The chain has TRBV7-2 and TRBJ1-5, with D possibly being TRBD1 (5 bases). The sequence came from a man aged 55 to 69 who had recovered from COVID-19. CDR3 sequence reads: CASSLESGRQPQHF. The CDR3 DNA is TGTGCCAGCAGCTTAGAGTCAGGGCGGCAGCCCCAGCATTTT.